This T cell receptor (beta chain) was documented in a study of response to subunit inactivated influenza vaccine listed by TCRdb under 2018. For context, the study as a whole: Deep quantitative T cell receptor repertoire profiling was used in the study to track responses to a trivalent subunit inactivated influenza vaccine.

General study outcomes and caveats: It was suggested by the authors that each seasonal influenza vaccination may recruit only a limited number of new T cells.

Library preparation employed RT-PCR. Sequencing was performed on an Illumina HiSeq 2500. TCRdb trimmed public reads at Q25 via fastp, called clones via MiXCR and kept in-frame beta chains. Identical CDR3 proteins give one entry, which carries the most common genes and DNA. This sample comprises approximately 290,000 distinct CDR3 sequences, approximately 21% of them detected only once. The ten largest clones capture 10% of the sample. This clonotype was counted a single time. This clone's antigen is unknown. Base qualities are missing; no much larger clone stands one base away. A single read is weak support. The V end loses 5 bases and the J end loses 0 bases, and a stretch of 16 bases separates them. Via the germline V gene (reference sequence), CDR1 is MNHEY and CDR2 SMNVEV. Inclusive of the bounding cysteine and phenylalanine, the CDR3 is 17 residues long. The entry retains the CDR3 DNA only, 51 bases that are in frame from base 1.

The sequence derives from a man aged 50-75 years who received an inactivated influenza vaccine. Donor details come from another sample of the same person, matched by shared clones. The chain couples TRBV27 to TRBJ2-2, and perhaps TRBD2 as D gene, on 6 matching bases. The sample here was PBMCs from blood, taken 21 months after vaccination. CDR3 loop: CASSLHYSGTNTGELFF. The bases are TGTGCCAGCAGTCTACATTATAGCGGAACGAACACCGGGGAGCTGTTTTTT.